This T cell receptor beta chain comes out of a study of T cell clones after liver transplantation. Study summary: Standard immunosuppression, with no induction, continued until 12-24 months after transplant.

The CDR3 covers 13 residues. Germline CDR1 reads SGHVS; CDR2 reads FNYEAQ. The V gene lost 2 bases and the J gene lost 6 bases, with 8 bases spanning the gap. Clones were sequenced by immunoSEQ multiplex PCR, and TCRdb holds only the in-frame ones, with some missing. Among approximately 22,000 clones listed, around 93% were seen once. The receptor was derived from a human patient who received a liver transplant. These T cells may partly come from the graft donor. This chain uses TRBV7-6 with TRBJ2-1; D is possibly TRBD1 (5 bases). The starting material was CD8+ T cells from blood, obtained roughly 26 months after liver transplant. The CDR3 region is CASSLSGINEQFF. The CDR3 nucleotides read TGTGCCAGCAGCTTATCAGGGATCAATGAGCAGTTCTTC.